This entry lists 25 T cell receptor beta chains sequenced from one sample in a study of cytomegalovirus exposure and HLA in healthy donors. It was with 60 Vbeta and 13 Jbeta primers that the PCR ran. Clones were sequenced by immunoSEQ multiplex PCR, and TCRdb holds only the in-frame ones, with some missing. The table includes 70,000 to 95,000 clones, 80% detected once. The specimen was PBMCs. The receptor source for this set is a man between 18 and 29 years old in good health and CMV-seronegative.

This clone was seen just once. The V and J genes are TRBV19 and TRBJ2-1; 10 bases map to TRBD1. Trimming took 4 bases from V and 5 from J; bases not matched to a gene: 5. Germline CDR1 is LNHDA and CDR2 is SQIVND (reference sequence). The CDR3 covers 15 residues. The CDR3, as DNA: TGTGCCAGTAGTACACCCGGGACAGGGGACAATGAGCAGTTCTTC. This sequence encodes CASSTPGTGDNEQFF.

This clone was observed once. This chain links TRBV11-2 with TRBJ2-5; the match to TRBD1 covers 8 bases. In germline, CDR1 is SGHAT, CDR2 FQNNGV. The CDR3 loop spans 16 amino acids. With 5 bases clipped from V and 1 base from J, the junction kept 9 bases outside the gene matches. The DNA for the CDR3 is TGTGCCAGCAGCCCTCGCCCGGACAGGGCCCAAGAGACCCAGTACTTC. Translated: CASSPRPDRAQETQYF.

A remark on this clone: The junction does not match germline at one end; this may be a read error. The CDR3 DNA reads TGTTCCAGCAGCTCCATGGAGGGATCCCTCATTTACGAGCAGTACTTC. Protein sequence: CSSSSMEGSLIYEQYF. V is TRBV7-9 and J is TRBJ2-7, with D tentatively TRBD2 (6 bases). This CDR3 is 16 amino acids long. Germline V gene sequence: CDR1 SEHNR, CDR2 FQNEAQ (reference sequence).

The count of this clone is one. Other nucleotide sequences in the sample specify the same CDR3. This rearrangement joins TRBV5-1 to TRBJ2-3; 9 nucleotides match TRBD1. This CDR3 contains 15 residues. CDR1 is SGHRS, CDR2 YFSETQ, per germline. The ends lost 0 bases at V and 3 bases at J; junction bases unmatched: 2. The CDR3 is CASSLVGQGTDTQYF. The DNA of the CDR3 is TGCGCCAGCAGCTTGGTGGGACAGGGAACAGATACGCAGTATTTT.

This clone was detected only once. The V call is TRBV5-5, the J call TRBJ1-3; D may be TRBD1 (5 bases). V was trimmed by 5 bases and J by 4 bases, leaving 13 bases between them. The CDR3 loop spans 14 amino acids. The germline CDR1 and CDR2 sequences are SGHKS and YYEKEE (reference sequence). CDR3 sequence (DNA): TGTGCCAGCAGTTCCGTGACAGACGGAAACACCATATATTTT. Encoded protein: CASSSVTDGNTIYF.

The V and J genes are TRBV6-5 and TRBJ1-2; D perhaps matches TRBD1 (5 bases). The CDR3 totals 15 residues. V was pared by 0 bases and J by 8 bases, with 16 bases between. The germline V gene encodes CDR1 MNHEY and CDR2 SVGAGI. Here the CDR3 DNA reads TGTGCCAGCAGTTACTCCACAAAGGGGATAAGCGGCTACACCTTC. This translates into CASSYSTKGISGYTF.

V is TRBV10-3 and J is TRBJ2-2, with D hard to call. V lost 5 bases and J lost 2, with 6 bases in between. Germline CDR1 is ENHRY and CDR2 is SYGVKD. The CDR3 is 13 residues long. The CDR3, as DNA: TGTGCCATCAGTCTGAGCAACACCGGGGAGCTGTTTTTT. Translating it yields CAISLSNTGELFF.

This clone showed up just a few times. This chain connects TRBV25-1 to TRBJ1-1; a possible D gene is TRBD1 (5 bases). Germline CDR1 MGHDK, CDR2 SYGVNS. V lost 2 bases, J lost 1 base, and 11 bases lay in between. This CDR3 comprises 15 residues. For the CDR3, the DNA is TGTGCCAGCAGTGAAGAAGGCAGGGAGAACACTGAAGCTTTCTTT. Amino acids: CASSEEGRENTEAFF. The full variable domain, completed using reference TRBV25-1 and TRBJ1-1, is EADIYQTPRYLVIGTGKKITLECSQTMGHDKMYWYQQDPGMELHLIHYSYGVNSTEKGDLSSESTVSRIRTEHFPLTLESARPSHTSQYLCASSEEGRENTEAFFGQGTRLTVV.

Written as DNA, the CDR3 is TGTGCCAGCACCCAAACACTAGCGGGGGAGCAGTACTTC. As protein: CASTQTLAGEQYF. The rearrangement joins TRBV6-6 to TRBJ2-7; TRBD2 matches 10 bases. Germline assignment: CDR1 MNHNY and CDR2 SVGAGI (reference sequence). Trimming removed 7 bases from V and 7 bases from J; junction bases left unmatched: 7. CDR3 length: 13 residues.

This clone has only a few counts. This rearrangement joins TRBV7-6 to TRBJ2-1, with 7 nucleotides matching TRBD1. This CDR3 contains 13 residues. The J segment lost 9 bases and the V segment lost 5 bases, leaving 7 bases of the junction unmatched. Germline V lookup: CDR1 SGHVS, CDR2 FNYEAQ. The CDR3 spells CASSPFTGAEQFF. CDR3 DNA sequence: TGTGCCAGCAGCCCCTTTACAGGGGCTGAGCAGTTCTTC. The full variable domain, rest sourced from reference TRBV7-6 and TRBJ2-1, is GAGVSQSPRYKVTKRGQDVALRCDPISGHVSLYWYRQALGQGPEFLTYFNYEAQQDKSGLPNDRFSAERPEGSISTLTIQRTEQRDSAMYRCASSPFTGAEQFFGPGTRLTVL.

This clone has only one observation. The J gene is TRBJ1-2, the V gene TRBV5-5; D perhaps matches TRBD1 (6 bases). V lost 1 base and J lost 8, with 21 bases in between. The germline CDR1 and CDR2 sequences are SGHKS and YYEKEE (reference sequence). The CDR3 runs 16 residues. This CDR3 reads CASSLSGRGSTRGYTF. CDR3 nucleotides: TGTGCCAGCAGCTTGAGCGGCAGGGGCTCAACTCGGGGCTACACCTTC. Variable domain in full (rest from reference TRBV5-5 and TRBJ1-2): DAGVTQSPTHLIKTRGQQVTLRCSPISGHKSVSWYQQVLGQGPQFIFQYYEKEERGRGNFPDRFSARQFPNYSSELNVNALLLGDSALYLCASSLSGRGSTRGYTFGSGTRLTVV.

This clone has a handful of counts. The chain joins TRBV18 to TRBJ1-1, with no clear D. Trimming cost V 2 bases and J 4 bases, with 11 bases left between them. CDR3 size: 14 residues. The V gene's germline CDR1 is KGHSH and CDR2 LQKENI. Written as DNA, the CDR3 is TGTGCCAGCTCACCAATTAGGGAGGGCACTGAAGCTTTCTTT. It yields the protein CASSPIREGTEAFF.

The V and J genes are TRBV6-5 and TRBJ2-3; TRBD2 agrees at 10 bases. Germline V gene sequence: CDR1 MNHEY, CDR2 SVGAGI. There are 15 residues in the CDR3. V gave up 2 bases and J gave up 4 bases; unmatched junction bases: 3. The CDR3 reads CASSYEAGGADTQYF. CDR3 DNA: TGTGCCAGCAGTTACGAAGCGGGGGGGGCAGATACGCAGTATTTT.

CDR3 sequence: CASSGGTGSYEQYF. The CDR3 coding sequence is TGCGCCAGCAGCGGAGGGACAGGCTCCTACGAGCAGTACTTC. The chain carries TRBV5-1 and TRBJ2-7; 8 nucleotides align to TRBD1. J was trimmed by 0 bases and V by 4 bases; bases with no gene match: 3. Germline CDR1 reads SGHRS; CDR2 reads YFSETQ. The CDR3 loop spans 14 amino acids.

This sequence joins TRBV9 and TRBJ1-1; 7 nucleotides agree with TRBD1. Germline CDR1 SGDLS, CDR2 YYNGEE. With V trimmed by 4 bases and J by 7 bases, 7 bases remained unmatched. The CDR3 sequence is 13 residues long. The CDR3 DNA is TGTGCCAGCAGCTTATGGGACAGAGGTGAAGCTTTCTTT. It encodes CASSLWDRGEAFF.

The chain links TRBV5-1 to TRBJ1-2; TRBD1 matches 9 bases. Germline values: CDR1 SGHRS, CDR2 YFSETQ. This CDR3 comprises 14 residues. The ends lost 4 bases at V and 8 bases at J; junction bases unmatched: 9. Written as DNA, the CDR3 is TGCGCCAGCAGCCCGGGACAGGGAGGATCCGGCTACACCTTC. As protein: CASSPGQGGSGYTF. The variable domain in full, with the rest retrieved from reference TRBV5-1 and TRBJ1-2, is KAGVTQTPRYLIKTRGQQVTLSCSPISGHRSVSWYQQTPGQGLQFLFEYFSETQRNKGNFPGRFSGRQFSNSRSEMNVSTLELGDSALYLCASSPGQGGSGYTFGSGTRLTVV.

This rearrangement joins TRBV5-1 to TRBJ1-6, with D maybe TRBD1 (6 bases). Germline loops: CDR1 SGHRS, CDR2 YFSETQ. This CDR3 spans 13 amino acids. With 4 bases removed from V and 9 bases from J, the gap between germline ends came to 11 bases. The CDR3 region has the DNA TGCGCCAGCAGCCCCGGGGGGCGTTCACCCCTCCACTTT. Protein product: CASSPGGRSPLHF.

This clone was seen only a few times. V usage is TRBV7-9 and J usage is TRBJ1-4, with D unresolved. With 2 bases removed from V and 10 bases from J, the gap between germline ends came to 8 bases. Germline CDR1 and CDR2: SEHNR and FQNEAQ (reference sequence). This CDR3 comprises 12 residues. The CDR3 reads CASSLTEGKLFF. The CDR3 nucleotides read TGTGCCAGCAGCTTAACCGAGGGAAAACTGTTTTTT.

V and J are TRBV5-8 and TRBJ2-1; no firm D call. V was shortened by 5 bases and J by 0 bases, with 18 bases between the two germline ends. The germline gives CDR1 SGHTS, CDR2 YDEGEE. This CDR3 spans 17 amino acids. The CDR3 coding sequence is TGTGCCAGCAGGATGGGTTTTGAGACAAGCTCCTACAATGAGCAGTTCTTC. It yields the protein CASRMGFETSSYNEQFF.

The chain links TRBV29-1 to TRBJ1-5; no definite D call. The length of the CDR3 is 13 residues. The ends were cut back, 4 bases at V and 6 bases at J, with 13 bases in the middle. Germline lookup yields CDR1 SQVTM and CDR2 ANQGSEA. The CDR3 reads CSVVGSGGQPQHF. CDR3 sequence (DNA): TGCAGCGTTGTTGGCAGCGGAGGTCAGCCCCAGCATTTT.

The rearrangement uses TRBV5-1 and TRBJ2-3, with 12 bases fitting TRBD2. This CDR3 is built from 16 residues. Trimming at V came to 0 bases and at J to 5 bases, leaving 4 bases not matched to a gene. CDR1 and CDR2 from the germline V gene are SGHRS and YFSETQ. This chain's CDR3 is CASSLGLAGGRDTQYF. The CDR3 DNA sequence: TGCGCCAGCAGCTTGGGCCTAGCGGGGGGGCGAGATACGCAGTATTTT. The variable domain in full, with the rest retrieved from reference TRBV5-1 and TRBJ2-3, is KAGVTQTPRYLIKTRGQQVTLSCSPISGHRSVSWYQQTPGQGLQFLFEYFSETQRNKGNFPGRFSGRQFSNSRSEMNVSTLELGDSALYLCASSLGLAGGRDTQYFGPGTRLTVL.

The V call is TRBV5-6, the J call TRBJ1-5; D remains ambiguous. Germline V gene data show CDR1 as SGHDT and CDR2 as YYEEEE. Trimming left V 4 bases short and J 5 bases short, with 7 bases between. The CDR3 has 12 residues. Here the CDR3 DNA reads TGTGCCAGCAGCCTACTAGATCAGCCCCAGCATTTT. Protein sequence: CASSLLDQPQHF.

The chain couples TRBV7-6 to TRBJ2-2; maybe TRBD1 (5 bases). Germline-derived CDR1 and CDR2 are SGHVS and FNYEAQ. The germline V and J ends were trimmed by 5 bases and 7 bases, with 14 bases remaining between them. This CDR3 comprises 14 residues. The DNA of the CDR3 is TGTGCCAGCAGCCCCAGCAGGGCAATCGGGGAGCTGTTTTTT. Translated, it gives CASSPSRAIGELFF.

The rearrangement joins TRBV19 to TRBJ1-2; 7 bases fit TRBD1. There are 12 residues in the CDR3. The germline gives CDR1 LNHDA, CDR2 SQIVND (reference sequence). V lost 5 bases to trimming and J lost 10 bases; unmatched junction nucleotides: 7. The CDR3 bases are TGTGCCAGTAGTCCGTTCGGACAGGACTACACCTTC. It specifies CASSPFGQDYTF.

The V call is TRBV5-6, the J call TRBJ2-3; D uncertain. CDR1 and CDR2 from the germline V gene are SGHDT and YYEEEE. V lost 0 bases and J lost 3, with 14 bases in between. The CDR3 loop spans 16 amino acids. CDR3 in amino acids: CASSLDGPTRTDTQYF. As DNA, the CDR3 is TGTGCCAGCAGCTTGGACGGCCCTACCAGGACAGATACGCAGTATTTT.